One sample yielded the 30 T cell receptor beta chains listed below, sequenced in a study of OX40 agonist ivuxolimab in advanced cancers. Profiling relied on immunoSEQ multiplex PCR, and the TCRdb table lists in-frame clones only, not all of them. The top ten clones hold 0.37% of a sample with 50,000 to 70,000 clones, 75% to 90% of them seen once. The input for sequencing was CD4+ or CD8+ T cells sorted from blood, taken in a trial of the OX40 agonist ivuxolimab. The source is an adult with an advanced solid tumor such as melanoma, head and neck, liver or kidney cancer.

A few counts support this clone. The chain combines TRBV10-3 with TRBJ1-6; D is possibly TRBD1 (6 bases). CDR1 is ENHRY, CDR2 SYGVKD, per germline. This CDR3 is built from 15 residues. Trimming stripped 3 bases from V and 7 bases from J, with 13 bases between. DNA of the CDR3: TGTGCCATCAGTGAATGGGACACCCGCAATTCACCCCTCCACTTT. It is translated as CAISEWDTRNSPLHF.

The rearrangement links TRBV19 to TRBJ1-6; 11 bases are a match to TRBD1. CDR3 length: 14 amino acids. Trimming cost V 5 bases and J 9 bases; bases outside gene matches: 3. CDR1 is LNHDA and CDR2 is SQIVND in the germline V gene (reference sequence). The CDR3 DNA follows: TGTGCCAGTAGTCCCGGGACAGGGGGTTCACCCCTCCACTTT. Amino acid sequence: CASSPGTGGSPLHF.

The rearrangement joins TRBV7-9 to TRBJ1-3, with a possible D match to TRBD1 (6 bases). The V gene lost 5 bases and the J gene lost 0 bases, with 20 bases spanning the gap. The germline CDR1 and CDR2 sequences are SEHNR and FQNEAQ (reference sequence). CDR3 length: 18 amino acids. CDR3 protein: CASSNNFQGLSSGNTIYF. The CDR3 DNA reads as TGTGCCAGCAGCAACAATTTCCAGGGGCTCAGCTCTGGAAACACCATATATTTT.

The chain employs TRBV18 and TRBJ1-2; weak D call: TRBD1 (6 bases). This CDR3 region has 14 residues. The germline V and J ends were trimmed by 5 bases and 8 bases, with 18 bases remaining between them. Germline CDR1 is KGHSH and CDR2 is LQKENI. For the CDR3, the DNA is TGTGCCAGCTCAAGTACTACAGGGCTATGGGGCTACACCTTC. Translating it yields CASSSTTGLWGYTF.

The CDR3 nucleotides are TGTGCCAGCAGTCGACCCAGTGGGGAGCAGTACTTC. This codes for CASSRPSGEQYF. The rearrangement uses TRBV6-1 and TRBJ2-7; no reliable D call. CDR1 is MNHNS, CDR2 SASEGT, per germline. The CDR3 loop spans 12 amino acids. V lost 5 bases to trimming and J lost 7 bases, with 12 bases between them.

J is TRBJ2-7 and V is TRBV7-2; 9 bases map to TRBD1. The V and J ends lost 4 bases and 4 bases, in that order; junction bases with no gene match: 5. Germline CDR1 SGHTA, CDR2 FQGNSA. The CDR3 has 14 residues. This CDR3 reads CASSSGQGLYEQYF. In nucleotides, the CDR3 is TGTGCCAGCAGCTCGGGACAGGGATTATACGAGCAGTACTTC.

Note on this clone: The junction and the germline gene differ at one end; a read error may be behind it. This chain connects TRBV7-2 to TRBJ1-2; weak D call: TRBD1 (5 bases). The CDR3 covers 15 residues. The germline V gene encodes CDR1 SGHTA and CDR2 FQGNSA. CDR3 nucleotides: TGTGCCAGCAGCTTAGGGGCCGGGGCGCATGGTCTCTCCGCCTTC. It encodes CASSLGAGAHGLSAF.

The V call is TRBV7-9, the J call TRBJ1-1; D remains unclear. CDR1 is SEHNR and CDR2 is FQNEAQ in the germline V gene (reference sequence). This CDR3 has 15 residues. Trimming left V 5 bases short and J 0 bases short, with 13 bases between. The CDR3 region is CASSQKGWLNTEAFF. Here the CDR3 DNA reads TGTGCCAGCAGCCAGAAAGGGTGGCTGAACACTGAAGCTTTCTTT.

The rearrangement uses TRBV28 and TRBJ2-4, with 16 bases fitting TRBD2. The CDR3 has 21 residues. Germline values: CDR1 MDHEN, CDR2 SYDVKM. The trim removed 1 base at V and 7 bases at J, leaving 16 bases unmatched. The DNA of the CDR3 is TGTGCCAGCAGTTTATTTGCCTCGGGACTAGCGGGAGGGCTCTCTTGGAACATTCAGTACTTC. Its protein is CASSLFASGLAGGLSWNIQYF.

The chain combines TRBV6-5 with TRBJ1-2; D is unresolved. Trimming took off 0 bases at V and 1 base at J, with 9 bases between the two ends. Germline V gives CDR1 MNHEY, CDR2 SVGAGI. The CDR3 sequence is 15 residues long. The CDR3 sequence is CASSYSRNGNYGYTF. In nucleotides, the CDR3 is TGTGCCAGCAGTTACTCTAGGAACGGTAACTATGGCTACACCTTC.

The gene calls are TRBV5-1 and TRBJ2-1, with 9 bases aligning to TRBD1. Germline V CDR1 and CDR2: SGHRS, YFSETQ. J was trimmed by 6 bases and V by 3 bases; bases with no gene match: 7. The CDR3 covers 15 residues. The DNA for the CDR3 is TGCGCCAGCAGCTACGTCTCGACAGGGGGCAATGAGCAGTTCTTC. Translation: CASSYVSTGGNEQFF.

The chain has TRBV6-1 and TRBJ2-7; TRBD1 matches 7 bases. The CDR3 covers 15 residues. CDR1 and CDR2 (germline): MNHNS, SASEGT. With 0 bases clipped from V and 4 bases from J, the junction kept 6 bases outside the gene matches. DNA of the CDR3: TGTGCCAGCAGTGAAGCCCTCACAGGGGCGTACGAGCAGTACTTC. It specifies CASSEALTGAYEQYF.

The gene calls are TRBV13 and TRBJ2-5; 8 nucleotides agree with TRBD2. CDR1 and CDR2 (germline): PRHDT, FYEKMQ (reference sequence). The J segment lost 1 base and the V segment lost 5 bases, leaving 6 bases of the junction unmatched. This CDR3 has 15 amino acids. Here the CDR3 DNA reads TGTGCCAGCAGCGCCGATAGCGGGGCCCAAGAGACCCAGTACTTC. Translating gives CASSADSGAQETQYF.

This chain connects TRBV6-5 to TRBJ2-2; D remains unclear. The germline V and J ends were trimmed by 2 bases and 2 bases, with 9 bases remaining between them. The CDR3 is 15 residues long. Germline assignment: CDR1 MNHEY and CDR2 SVGAGI. CDR3 in amino acids: CASSYRQLNTGELFF. The CDR3 DNA sequence: TGTGCCAGCAGTTACCGGCAACTAAACACCGGGGAGCTGTTTTTT.

The genes are TRBV28 and TRBJ1-5; D uncertain. This CDR3 is 14 amino acids long. Germline V CDR1 and CDR2: MDHEN, SYDVKM. V was trimmed by 2 bases and J by 1 base, leaving 6 bases between them. As DNA, the CDR3 is TGTGCCAGCAGTTTAAGTCAGAGCAATCAGCCCCAGCATTTT. It is translated as CASSLSQSNQPQHF.

The rearrangement links TRBV19 to TRBJ2-3; TRBD2 aligns across 10 bases. The CDR3 is 15 amino acids. CDR1 is LNHDA and CDR2 is SQIVND in the germline V gene (reference sequence). V lost 3 bases, J lost 1 base, and 1 base stayed unmatched. CDR3 residues: CASSIGTSGTDTQYF. CDR3 bases: TGTGCCAGTAGTATCGGGACTAGCGGCACAGATACGCAGTATTTT.

CDR3 nucleotide sequence: TGCAGCGTTGCCGGACAGGGGTATGGCTACACCTTC. Translating it yields CSVAGQGYGYTF. The genes are TRBV29-1 and TRBJ1-2, with 9 bases aligning to TRBD1. CDR1 and CDR2 (germline): SQVTM, ANQGSEA. V lost 4 bases to trimming and J lost 5 bases; unmatched junction nucleotides: 2. This CDR3 has 12 amino acids.

V is TRBV14 and J is TRBJ2-4; D unresolved. The CDR3 is made up of 14 amino acids. Trimming took off 2 bases at V and 4 bases at J, with 9 bases between the two ends. Germline V gene sequence: CDR1 SGHDN, CDR2 FVKESK. DNA for the CDR3: TGTGCCAGCAGCCAAAATCCTATAAAAAACATTCAGTACTTC. Its translation: CASSQNPIKNIQYF.

J is TRBJ1-5 and V is TRBV7-2, with D uncertain. The germline V gene has CDR1 SGHTA and CDR2 FQGNSA. CDR3 length: 13 residues. The V end was cut by 5 bases, the J end by 1 base, with 6 bases between. As DNA, the CDR3 is TGTGCCAGCAGCCCCGGAAGCAATCAGCCCCAGCATTTT. This sequence encodes CASSPGSNQPQHF.

The chain carries TRBV10-1 and TRBJ2-2, with 7 nucleotides matching TRBD2. With V trimmed by 3 bases and J by 4 bases, 8 bases remained unmatched. The CDR3 consists of 16 residues. CDR1 and CDR2 (germline): WNHNN, SYGVQD (reference sequence). The CDR3: CASSDWASGVTGELFF. CDR3 DNA: TGCGCCAGCAGTGATTGGGCTAGCGGTGTCACCGGGGAGCTGTTTTTT.

V usage is TRBV30 and J usage is TRBJ1-1; the match to TRBD1 covers 9 bases. Germline V gene sequence: CDR1 GTSNPN, CDR2 SVGIG (reference sequence). V gave up 6 bases and J gave up 4 bases; unmatched junction bases: 9. The CDR3 sequence is 14 residues long. CDR3 DNA: TGTGCCTGTAATCTACAGGGGGCCGGCACTGAAGCTTTCTTT. This encodes CACNLQGAGTEAFF.

This chain links TRBV6-6 with TRBJ2-4; D remains ambiguous. Germline CDR1 MNHNY, CDR2 SVGAGI (reference sequence). The V end lost 6 bases, the J end lost 0 bases, and 9 bases lay between the germline ends. This CDR3 comprises 14 residues. In DNA form, the CDR3 reads TGTGCCAGCAGAGATGCTATAGCCAAAAACATTCAGTACTTC. Residues: CASRDAIAKNIQYF.

This sequence joins TRBV27 and TRBJ1-2; D is possibly TRBD1 (5 bases). The CDR3 spans 13 residues. Germline V CDR1 and CDR2: MNHEY, SMNVEV (reference sequence). V was clipped by 1 base and J by 4 bases, with 7 bases between them. CDR3 DNA: TGTGCCAGCAGTTTATTCCAGGGCTATGGCTACACCTTC. Translating gives CASSLFQGYGYTF.

V gene TRBV27 combines with J gene TRBJ1-4; 9 bases are a match to TRBD1. Per germline, CDR1 MNHEY and CDR2 SMNVEV (reference sequence). The CDR3 contains 17 residues. J was trimmed by 10 bases and V by 9 bases; bases with no gene match: 21. CDR3 residues: CASSQGAQGVGRRKLFF. CDR3 DNA sequence: TGTGCCAGTTCACAGGGGGCGCAGGGGGTGGGGAGGCGAAAACTGTTTTTT. Complete variable domain (other parts from reference TRBV27 and TRBJ1-4): EAQVTQNPRYLITVTGKKLTVTCSQNMNHEYMSWYRQDPGLGLRQIYYSMNVEVTDKGDVPEGYKVSRKEKRNFPLILESPSPNQTSLYFCASSQGAQGVGRRKLFFGSGTQLSVL.

The chain has TRBV5-4 and TRBJ2-7, with D hard to call. The V end was cut by 4 bases, the J end by 4 bases, with 18 bases between. Germline CDR1 and CDR2: SGHNT and YYREEE (reference sequence). CDR3 size: 15 residues. The CDR3 DNA reads TGTGCCAGCAGCCCCCGTCTAGAGGTGGCATACGAGCAGTACTTC. As protein: CASSPRLEVAYEQYF.

The V and J genes are TRBV9 and TRBJ1-5, with a weak D call TRBD1 (5 bases). V was cut by 0 bases and J by 1 base, with 5 bases left in between. This CDR3 spans 14 amino acids. Germline-derived CDR1 and CDR2 are SGDLS and YYNGEE. The CDR3: CASSVAGSNQPQHF. The CDR3 DNA reads TGTGCCAGCAGCGTAGCAGGGAGCAATCAGCCCCAGCATTTT. Together with reference TRBV9 and TRBJ1-5, the CDR3 gives the full variable domain: DSGVTQTPKHLITATGQRVTLRCSPRSGDLSVYWYQQSLDQGLQFLIQYYNGEERAKGNILERFSAQQFPDLHSELNLSSLELGDSALYFCASSVAGSNQPQHFGDGTRLSIL.

This clone occurred once. The chain uses TRBV11-3 and TRBJ2-1; either TRBD1 or TRBD2 may fit D (6 bases each). V lost 3 bases, J lost 7 bases, and 25 bases lay in between. CDR1 and CDR2 (germline): SGHNT, YENEEA. CDR3 length: 18 residues. The CDR3 here is CASSLDQGGTSRVNEQFF. The CDR3 bases are TGTGCCAGCAGCTTGGATCAAGGGGGGACATCACGAGTAAATGAGCAGTTCTTC.

CDR3: CASSQDLRTWQPTGVRPGNTIYF. DNA for the CDR3: TGTGCCAGCAGCCAAGATCTTAGGACGTGGCAGCCTACTGGGGTCCGCCCTGGAAACACCATATATTTT. This chain uses TRBV14 with TRBJ1-3; no firm D call. There are 23 residues in the CDR3. CDR1 is SGHDN, CDR2 FVKESK, per germline. V lost 0 bases and J lost 2, with 32 bases in between. The variable domain in full, completed from reference TRBV14 and TRBJ1-3, reads EAGVTQFPSHSVIEKGQTVTLRCDPISGHDNLYWYRRVMGKEIKFLLHFVKESKQDESGMPNNRFLAERTGGTYSTLKVQPAELEDSGVYFCASSQDLRTWQPTGVRPGNTIYFGEGSWLTVV.

This clone was counted a single time. The CDR3 DNA follows: TGTGCCTGGAGAAAAAACACTGAAGCTTTCTTT. Its protein is CAWRKNTEAFF. The chain recombines TRBV30 with TRBJ1-1; D is uncertain. There are 11 residues in the CDR3. Looked up from germline, CDR1 is GTSNPN and CDR2 is SVGIG (reference sequence). V dropped 3 bases and J dropped 2 bases, with 4 bases sitting between them. The complete variable domain, with remaining parts taken from reference TRBV30 and TRBJ1-1, reads SQTIHQWPATLVQPVGSPLSLECTVEGTSNPNLYWYRQAAGRGLQLLFYSVGIGQISSEVPQNLSASRPQDRQFILSSKKLLLSDSGFYLCAWRKNTEAFFGQGTRLTVV.

The genes are TRBV5-1 and TRBJ2-5, with 9 bases identical to TRBD2. V trimming: 5 bases; J trimming: 5 bases; junction bases outside the gene matches: 7. The CDR3 spans 14 residues. Germline V gives CDR1 SGHRS, CDR2 YFSETQ. The CDR3 here is CASRRLADRETQYF. The CDR3 region has the DNA TGCGCCAGCAGACGACTAGCGGACCGCGAGACCCAGTACTTC. The whole variable domain, filled in from reference TRBV5-1 and TRBJ2-5, reads KAGVTQTPRYLIKTRGQQVTLSCSPISGHRSVSWYQQTPGQGLQFLFEYFSETQRNKGNFPGRFSGRQFSNSRSEMNVSTLELGDSALYLCASRRLADRETQYFGPGTRLLVL.